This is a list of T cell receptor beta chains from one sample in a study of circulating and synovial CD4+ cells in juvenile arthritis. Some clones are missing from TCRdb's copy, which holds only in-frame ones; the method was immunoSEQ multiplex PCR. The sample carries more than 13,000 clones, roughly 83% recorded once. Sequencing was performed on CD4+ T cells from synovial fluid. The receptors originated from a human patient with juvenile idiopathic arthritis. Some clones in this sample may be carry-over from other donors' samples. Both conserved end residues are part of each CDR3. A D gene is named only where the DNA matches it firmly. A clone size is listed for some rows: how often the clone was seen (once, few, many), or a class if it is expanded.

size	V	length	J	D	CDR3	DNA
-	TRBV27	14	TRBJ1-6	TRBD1	CASSSGTGMTPLHF	TGTGCCAGCAGTTCAGGGACAGGCATGACACCCCTCCACTTT
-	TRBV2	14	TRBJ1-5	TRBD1	CASTAQGGSQPQHF	TGTGCCAGCACTGCACAGGGGGGAAGCCAGCCCCAGCATTTT
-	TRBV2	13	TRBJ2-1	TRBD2	CASRGLAYNEQFF	TGTGCCAGCAGGGGACTAGCCTACAATGAGCAGTTCTTC
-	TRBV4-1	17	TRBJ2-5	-	CASSQDRGRGGRGDQYF	TGCGCCAGCAGCCAAGATAGGGGGAGGGGCGGTAGGGGGGACCAGTACTTC
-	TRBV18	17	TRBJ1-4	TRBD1	CASSEFDRAATNEKPFF	TGTGCCAGCTCGGAATTTGACAGGGCTGCAACTAATGAAAAACCGTTTTTT
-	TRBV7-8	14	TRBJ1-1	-	CASSLDPGNTEAFF	TGTGCCAGCAGCTTAGACCCGGGTAACACTGAAGCTTTCTTT
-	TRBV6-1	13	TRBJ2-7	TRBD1	CAAHQGAGYEQYF	TGTGCCGCCCACCAGGGGGCAGGCTACGAGCAGTACTTC
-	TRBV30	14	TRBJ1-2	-	CAWTTQAQGYGYTF	TGTGCCTGGACCACACAGGCTCAGGGCTATGGCTACACCTTC
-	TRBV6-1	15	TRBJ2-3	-	CASSEGWQNTDTQYF	TGTGCCAGCAGTGAAGGTTGGCAGAACACAGATACGCAGTATTTT
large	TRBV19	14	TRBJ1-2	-	CASRSNVRGEGYTF	TGTGCCAGTAGATCGAACGTCCGTGGAGAGGGCTACACCTTC
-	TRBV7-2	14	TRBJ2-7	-	CASSPNSLSTEQYF	TGTGCCAGCAGCCCCAATTCGTTGTCTACTGAGCAGTACTTC
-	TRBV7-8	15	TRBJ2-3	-	CASSFLQGRTDTQYF	TGTGCCAGCAGCTTCTTGCAGGGGCGCACAGATACGCAGTATTTT
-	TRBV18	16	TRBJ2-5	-	CASSPSLRGSQETQYF	TGTGCCAGCTCACCTTCTCTCAGGGGTTCCCAAGAGACCCAGTACTTC
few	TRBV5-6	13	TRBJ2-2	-	CASTMDSTGELFF	TGTGCCAGCACCATGGACAGCACCGGGGAGCTGTTTTTT
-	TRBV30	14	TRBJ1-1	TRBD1	CAWSRTGGVTEVFF	TGTGCCTGGAGTAGAACAGGGGGGGTCACTGAAGTTTTCTTT
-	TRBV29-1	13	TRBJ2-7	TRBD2	CSAETSGRGEQYF	TGCAGCGCCGAAACTAGCGGGAGAGGCGAGCAGTACTTC
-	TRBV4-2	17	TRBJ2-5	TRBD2	CASSQDPASGEKETQYF	TGTGCCAGCAGCCAAGATCCGGCTAGCGGGGAGAAAGAGACCCAGTACTTC
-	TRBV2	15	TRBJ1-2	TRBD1	CASSEERTGDHGYTF	TGTGCCAGCAGTGAAGAGCGGACAGGGGATCACGGCTACACCTTC
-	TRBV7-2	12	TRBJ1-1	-	CASSTYQGDAFF	TGTGCCAGCAGCACGTATCAGGGTGACGCTTTCTTT
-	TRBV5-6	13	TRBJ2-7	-	CASSLDETYEQYF	TGTGCCAGCAGCTTGGACGAGACCTACGAGCAGTACTTC
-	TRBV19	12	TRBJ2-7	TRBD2	CASSTSGHEQYF	TGTGCCAGTAGTACTAGCGGCCACGAGCAGTACTTC
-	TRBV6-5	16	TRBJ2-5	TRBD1	CASSSPNRGAGETQYF	TGTGCCAGCAGTTCCCCGAACAGGGGGGCGGGGGAGACCCAGTACTTC
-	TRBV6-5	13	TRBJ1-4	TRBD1	CASQGQWGEKLFF	TGTGCCAGTCAGGGACAGTGGGGAGAAAAACTGTTTTTT
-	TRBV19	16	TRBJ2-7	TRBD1	CASSVSQTGGGYEQYF	TGTGCCAGTAGTGTCTCTCAGACAGGGGGCGGTTACGAGCAGTACTTC
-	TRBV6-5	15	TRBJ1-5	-	CASSGTGGGDQPQHF	TGTGCCAGCAGTGGTACGGGGGGCGGGGATCAGCCCCAGCATTTT
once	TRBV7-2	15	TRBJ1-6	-	CASSRRAGRDSPLHF	TGTGCCAGCAGCCGCCGGGCGGGACGGGATTCCCCCCTCCACTTT
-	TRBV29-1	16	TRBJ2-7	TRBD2	CSVAGLAGVRSYEQYF	TGCAGCGTGGCGGGACTAGCGGGAGTCCGCTCCTACGAGCAGTACTTC
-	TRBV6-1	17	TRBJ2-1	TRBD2	CASSEALGTSGHNEQFF	TGTGCCAGCAGTGAAGCACTCGGGACTAGCGGCCACAATGAGCAGTTCTTC
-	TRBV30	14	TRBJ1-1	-	CAWRVGLGGAEAFF	TGTGCCTGGAGAGTAGGTCTCGGGGGGGCTGAAGCTTTCTTT